The rows below give T cell receptor beta chains drawn from one sample of a study of shared clonotypes between healthy human individuals. Method: immunoSEQ multiplex PCR; TCRdb's copy keeps in-frame clones and lacks some. The repertoire holds more than 2 million clones, with approximately 94% as singletons. Input material: naive CD4+ T cells sorted from blood. All receptors derive from a man aged 18-30 years in good health. Each CDR3 is given with its conserved first and last residue. Fields, in order: CDR3 protein, CDR3 DNA, D gene, clone size, V gene, J gene. A D gene is named only where the DNA matches it firmly. Clone size appears in some rows only: once, few, many, or a class for an expanded clone.

CDR3aa: CASSDDRAGSPLHF; CDR3nt: TGCGCCAGCAGCGATGACAGGGCGGGTTCACCCCTCCACTTT; d_gene: TRBD1; abundance: NA; v_gene: TRBV5-1; j_gene: TRBJ1-6
CDR3aa: CASSQREGWEQYF; CDR3nt: TGCGCCAGCAGCCAACGCGAAGGGTGGGAGCAGTACTTC; d_gene: NA; abundance: NA; v_gene: TRBV4-1; j_gene: TRBJ2-7
CDR3aa: CASSQDGAGTDTQYF; CDR3nt: TGTGCCAGCAGCCAAGATGGGGCCGGCACAGATACGCAGTATTTT; d_gene: NA; abundance: NA; v_gene: TRBV4-2; j_gene: TRBJ2-3
CDR3aa: CASSELGRVYNEQFF; CDR3nt: TGTGCCAGCAGTGAGCTGGGTAGGGTTTACAATGAGCAGTTCTTC; d_gene: NA; abundance: NA; v_gene: TRBV6-1; j_gene: TRBJ2-1
CDR3aa: CASQRTVNTEAFF; CDR3nt: TGTGCCAGCCAACGGACAGTGAACACTGAAGCTTTCTTT; d_gene: NA; abundance: NA; v_gene: TRBV5-4; j_gene: TRBJ1-1
CDR3aa: CASRGLAGGIETQYF; CDR3nt: TGTGCCAGCAGAGGACTAGCGGGAGGAATAGAGACCCAGTACTTC; d_gene: TRBD2; abundance: NA; v_gene: TRBV6-1; j_gene: TRBJ2-5
CDR3aa: CASSRDTSSYEQYF; CDR3nt: TGCGCCAGCAGTCGGGACACGAGCTCCTACGAGCAGTACTTC; d_gene: NA; abundance: NA; v_gene: TRBV5-1; j_gene: TRBJ2-7
CDR3aa: CASSLEQGNSPLHF; CDR3nt: TGTGCCAGCAGCTTGGAACAGGGAAATTCACCCCTCCACTTT; d_gene: NA; abundance: NA; v_gene: TRBV5-5; j_gene: TRBJ1-6
CDR3aa: CASSPELNTEAFF; CDR3nt: TGTGCCAGCAGTCCAGAATTGAACACTGAAGCTTTCTTT; d_gene: NA; abundance: once; v_gene: TRBV2; j_gene: TRBJ1-1
CDR3aa: CAWSVGQGGLEPQHF; CDR3nt: TGTGCCTGGAGTGTAGGTCAGGGGGGTTTGGAGCCCCAGCATTTT; d_gene: TRBD1; abundance: NA; v_gene: TRBV30; j_gene: TRBJ1-5
CDR3aa: CASKLKQSIYGYTF; CDR3nt: TGTGCCAGCAAACTAAAACAGAGTATCTATGGCTACACCTTC; d_gene: NA; abundance: few; v_gene: TRBV6-6; j_gene: TRBJ1-2
CDR3aa: CASSFLGGGSSYEQYF; CDR3nt: TGTGCCAGCAGTTTCCTCGGGGGCGGGAGTTCCTACGAGCAGTACTTC; d_gene: NA; abundance: NA; v_gene: TRBV6-6; j_gene: TRBJ2-7
CDR3aa: CASSTTGLTPLHF; CDR3nt: TGTGCCAGCAGTACGACAGGGCTAACGCCCCTCCACTTT; d_gene: TRBD1; abundance: NA; v_gene: TRBV6-5; j_gene: TRBJ1-6
CDR3aa: CASSQKATGPNSPLHF; CDR3nt: TGTGCCAGCAGCCAAAAAGCGACAGGGCCAAATTCACCCCTCCACTTT; d_gene: TRBD1; abundance: few; v_gene: TRBV5-4; j_gene: TRBJ1-6
CDR3aa: CASSLGLAGGYNEQFF; CDR3nt: TGTGCCAGCAGCTTAGGGCTAGCGGGGGGGTACAATGAGCAGTTCTTC; d_gene: TRBD2; abundance: NA; v_gene: TRBV7-8; j_gene: TRBJ2-1
CDR3aa: CASSPTNSYEQYF; CDR3nt: TGTGCCAGCAGCCCGACTAACTCCTACGAGCAGTACTTC; d_gene: NA; abundance: NA; v_gene: TRBV7-9; j_gene: TRBJ2-7
CDR3aa: CASRSLGTGRYEQYF; CDR3nt: TGTGCCAGCAGATCCCTCGGGACAGGGCGCTACGAGCAGTACTTC; d_gene: TRBD1; abundance: NA; v_gene: TRBV28; j_gene: TRBJ2-7
CDR3aa: CAISRLAGGDEQFF; CDR3nt: TGTGCCATCAGTCGACTAGCGGGGGGCGACGAGCAGTTCTTC; d_gene: TRBD2; abundance: NA; v_gene: TRBV10-3; j_gene: TRBJ2-1
CDR3aa: CASSVRLRQGQPLGEQYF; CDR3nt: TGTGCCAGCAGTGTCCGACTACGACAGGGCCAACCTCTGGGCGAGCAGTACTTC; d_gene: TRBD1; abundance: NA; v_gene: TRBV2; j_gene: TRBJ2-7
CDR3aa: CASSPQLAREQYF; CDR3nt: TGTGCCAGCTCCCCACAACTAGCTCGCGAGCAGTACTTC; d_gene: NA; abundance: NA; v_gene: TRBV18; j_gene: TRBJ2-7
CDR3aa: CASSVGTSGAQETQYF; CDR3nt: TGTGCCAGCAGCGTCGGGACTAGCGGGGCGCAAGAGACCCAGTACTTC; d_gene: TRBD2; abundance: NA; v_gene: TRBV5-4; j_gene: TRBJ2-5
CDR3aa: CASSYSGLSNTEAFF; CDR3nt: TGTGCCAGCAGTTACTCGGGGCTATCGAACACTGAAGCTTTCTTT; d_gene: NA; abundance: NA; v_gene: TRBV6-5; j_gene: TRBJ1-1
CDR3aa: CASSLVGTGAYNEQFF; CDR3nt: TGTGCCAGCAGCTTAGTCGGGACGGGCGCCTACAATGAGCAGTTCTTC; d_gene: NA; abundance: NA; v_gene: TRBV11-3; j_gene: TRBJ2-1
CDR3aa: CASSDPQGDKYF; CDR3nt: TGTGCCAGCAGTGACCCCCAGGGAGACAAGTACTTC; d_gene: NA; abundance: NA; v_gene: TRBV10-3; j_gene: TRBJ2-7
CDR3aa: CAWSVRQGLNSPLHF; CDR3nt: TGTGCCTGGAGTGTAAGACAGGGTCTTAATTCACCCCTCCACTTT; d_gene: TRBD1; abundance: NA; v_gene: TRBV30; j_gene: TRBJ1-6
CDR3aa: CASGRGSNQPQHF; CDR3nt: TGTGCCAGCGGGAGGGGTAGCAATCAGCCCCAGCATTTT; d_gene: NA; abundance: NA; v_gene: TRBV2; j_gene: TRBJ1-5
CDR3aa: CASSSIAGGTDTQYF; CDR3nt: TGTGCCAGCAGCTCGATAGCGGGGGGCACAGATACGCAGTATTTT; d_gene: TRBD2; abundance: NA; v_gene: TRBV5-4; j_gene: TRBJ2-3
CDR3aa: CASSLVQGSLFF; CDR3nt: TGTGCCAGCAGCTTAGTACAGGGATCCCTATTTTTT; d_gene: NA; abundance: NA; v_gene: TRBV7-9; j_gene: TRBJ2-2
CDR3aa: CAWSSLRGGETQYF; CDR3nt: TGTGCCTGGAGTTCGTTGCGGGGGGGAGAGACCCAGTACTTC; d_gene: TRBD2; abundance: NA; v_gene: TRBV30; j_gene: TRBJ2-5
CDR3aa: CASSLEASGGNEQFF; CDR3nt: TGCGCCAGCAGCTTGGAGGCTAGCGGTGGGAATGAGCAGTTCTTC; d_gene: TRBD2; abundance: NA; v_gene: TRBV5-1; j_gene: TRBJ2-1
CDR3aa: CASSLEGRPRGETQYF; CDR3nt: TGTGCCAGCAGCTTAGAAGGGCGCCCTAGAGGAGAGACCCAGTACTTC; d_gene: NA; abundance: NA; v_gene: TRBV7-2; j_gene: TRBJ2-5
CDR3aa: CASSPRAGAPGNTIYF; CDR3nt: TGTGCCAGCAGCCCCCGGGCGGGCGCGCCTGGAAACACCATATATTTT; d_gene: NA; abundance: once; v_gene: TRBV9; j_gene: TRBJ1-3
CDR3aa: CASRPTGKRGYTF; CDR3nt: TGTGCCAGCAGGCCTACAGGGAAGAGGGGCTACACCTTC; d_gene: NA; abundance: NA; v_gene: TRBV27; j_gene: TRBJ1-2
CDR3aa: CASSFSTGTGLGATEAFF; CDR3nt: TGCGCCAGCAGCTTTTCGACCGGGACAGGGCTTGGGGCAACTGAAGCTTTCTTT; d_gene: TRBD1; abundance: NA; v_gene: TRBV5-1; j_gene: TRBJ1-1